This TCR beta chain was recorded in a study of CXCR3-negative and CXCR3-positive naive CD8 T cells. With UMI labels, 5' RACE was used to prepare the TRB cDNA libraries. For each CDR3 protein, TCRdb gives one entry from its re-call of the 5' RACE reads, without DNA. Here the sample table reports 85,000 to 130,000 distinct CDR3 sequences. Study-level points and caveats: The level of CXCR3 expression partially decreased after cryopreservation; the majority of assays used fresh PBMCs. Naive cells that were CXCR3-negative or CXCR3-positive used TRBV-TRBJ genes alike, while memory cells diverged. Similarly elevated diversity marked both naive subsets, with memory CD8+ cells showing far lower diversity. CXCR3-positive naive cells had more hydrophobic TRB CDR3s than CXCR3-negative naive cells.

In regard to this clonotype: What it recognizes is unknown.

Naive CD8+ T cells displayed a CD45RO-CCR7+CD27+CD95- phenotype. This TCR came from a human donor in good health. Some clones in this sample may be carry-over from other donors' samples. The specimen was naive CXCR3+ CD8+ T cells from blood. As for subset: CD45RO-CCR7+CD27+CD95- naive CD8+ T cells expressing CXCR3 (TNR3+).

The CDR3 region is CASSGAGRGNEQFF. The chain joins TRBV12-3 or TRBV12-4 to TRBJ2-1; TCRdb reports TRBD1, a call that lacks DNA to check it against. The CDR3 contains 14 residues.